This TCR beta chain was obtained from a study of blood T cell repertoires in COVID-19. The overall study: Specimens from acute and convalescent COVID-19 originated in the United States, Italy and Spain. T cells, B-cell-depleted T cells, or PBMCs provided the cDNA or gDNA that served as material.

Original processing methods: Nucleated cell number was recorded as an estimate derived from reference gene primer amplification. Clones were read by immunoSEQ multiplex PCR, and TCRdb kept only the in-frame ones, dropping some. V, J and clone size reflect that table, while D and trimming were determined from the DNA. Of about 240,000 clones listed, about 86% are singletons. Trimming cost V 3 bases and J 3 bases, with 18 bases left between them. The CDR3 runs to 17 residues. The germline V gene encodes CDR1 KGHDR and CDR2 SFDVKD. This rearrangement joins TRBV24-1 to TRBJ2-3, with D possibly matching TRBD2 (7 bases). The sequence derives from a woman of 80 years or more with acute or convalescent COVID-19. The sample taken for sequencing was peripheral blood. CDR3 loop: CATSDPGGGGPTDTQYF. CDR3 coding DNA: TGTGCCACCAGTGATCCCGGGGGAGGGGGGCCAACAGATACGCAGTATTTT.